The 13 T cell receptor beta chains below were found in one sample sequenced in a study of blood T cells in healthy people across ages. A sample-barcoded 5' primer and a J-beta primer mix were used in a second PCR of roughly 6 to 12 cycles. TCRdb reanalysed the 5' RACE reads using MiXCR and keeps one entry per CDR3 protein. Among some 800,000 distinct CDR3 sequences, 20% to 25% were seen once, and the ten largest hold approximately 4%. These same records also appear under a second study, on T cells of mothers and their children.

The sample was blood. All receptors derive from a boy aged 10-17 years in good health.

In its sample, this clonotype was seen a few times. CDR3 in amino acids: CASSPTSGRTDTQYF. Written as DNA, the CDR3 is TGTGCCAGCAGCCCGACTAGCGGTCGCACAGATACGCAGTATTTT. This chain connects TRBV7-9 to TRBJ2-3; the match to TRBD2 covers 9 bases. Looked up from germline, CDR1 is SEHNR and CDR2 is FQNEAQ (reference sequence). Trimming cost V 5 bases and J 1 base; bases outside gene matches: 4. The CDR3 has 15 amino acids.

This clonotype was seen more than once but under ten times. The chain is built from TRBV10-2 and TRBJ2-1; 13 bases align to TRBD2. The J call is uncertain, as TRBJ2-7 better fits the DNA end. This CDR3 region has 17 residues. Germline assignment: CDR1 WSHSY and CDR2 SAAADI. This chain's CDR3 is CASSVYQGLAGSYEQYF. In DNA form, the CDR3 reads TGCGCCAGCAGTGTATATCAGGGACTAGCGGGGAGCTACGAGCAGTACTTC.

This clonotype came up a few times. An end of the junction differs from the germline gene, which may be a read error. The chain has TRBV12-3 or TRBV12-4 and TRBJ2-1; 7 nucleotides agree with TRBD1. This CDR3 is built from 16 residues. CDR3 protein: CASSLEAGGPYNEQFF. CDR3 sequence (DNA): TGTGCCAGCAGCTTAGAGGCAGGGGGTCCCTACAATGAGCAGTTCTTC.

This sequence joins TRBV2 and TRBJ2-3; 11 bases agree with TRBD2. Germline lookup yields CDR1 SNHLY and CDR2 FYNNEI. This CDR3 comprises 17 residues. V trimming: 2 bases; J trimming: 2 bases; junction bases outside the gene matches: 6. CDR3 protein: CASSERASGRTTDTQYF. As DNA, the CDR3 is TGTGCCAGCAGTGAAAGGGCTAGCGGGAGGACCACAGATACGCAGTATTTT.

The rearrangement uses TRBV20-1 and TRBJ1-5, with D perhaps TRBD1 (5 bases). CDR1 DFQATT and CDR2 SNEGSKA come from the germline V gene (reference sequence). This CDR3 is built from 12 residues. Trimming left V 2 bases short and J 9 bases short, with 11 bases between. The CDR3 protein is CSARPLGRPQHF. The CDR3 region has the DNA TGCAGTGCTAGACCCTTGGGGCGGCCCCAGCATTTT.

The chain combines TRBV5-5 with TRBJ2-7, with TRBD1 matching over 9 bases. Germline V gene data show CDR1 as SGHKS and CDR2 as YYEKEE (reference sequence). Trimming cost V 6 bases and J 3 bases; bases outside gene matches: 10. The CDR3 spans 15 residues. Here the CDR3 reads CASTRRGQGLYEQYF. The CDR3 DNA reads TGTGCCAGCACAAGGAGGGGACAGGGTCTCTACGAGCAGTACTTC.

There are a few counts of this clonotype. The V and J genes are TRBV20-1 and TRBJ2-5, with a weak D call TRBD2 (6 bases). CDR1 DFQATT and CDR2 SNEGSKA come from the germline V gene (reference sequence). The CDR3 is made up of 17 amino acids. Trimming cost V 1 base and J 2 bases, with 20 bases left between them. The CDR3 coding sequence is TGCAGTGCTAGAGGGTACACCGGGACTCAAATTCAAGAGACCCAGTACTTC. It encodes CSARGYTGTQIQETQYF.

This clonotype was observed a few times. The rearrangement links TRBV6-2 or TRBV6-3 to TRBJ2-7; 7 bases are a match to TRBD1. V lost 4 bases to trimming and J lost 3 bases; unmatched junction nucleotides: 12. The V gene's germline CDR1 is MNHEY and CDR2 SVGEGT. This CDR3 comprises 16 residues. CDR3 in DNA: TGTGCCAGCAGTTTCCTGGACAGGAGCCCTTACTACGAGCAGTACTTC. The encoded protein is CASSFLDRSPYYEQYF.

In its sample, this clonotype was seen a few times. The chain is built from TRBV20-1 and TRBJ2-3; D unresolved. This CDR3 has 13 amino acids. Trimming took 6 bases from V and 0 from J, leaving 10 bases between them. Per germline, CDR1 DFQATT and CDR2 SNEGSKA (reference sequence). The CDR3 DNA sequence: TGCAGTGCCGGAAACCCTAGCACAGATACGCAGTATTTT. Protein: CSAGNPSTDTQYF.

The genes are TRBV20-1 and TRBJ1-6; no reliable D call. This CDR3 has 14 amino acids. Germline CDR1 DFQATT, CDR2 SNEGSKA (reference sequence). The V gene lost 3 bases and the J gene lost 5 bases, with 11 bases spanning the gap. The CDR3 DNA is TGCAGTGCTAGGGCGGTCGGAGATAATTCACCCCTCCACTTT. Protein product: CSARAVGDNSPLHF.

Comments on this clonotype: A much larger clone differs by one base, so this may be a read error. The rearrangement uses TRBV6-2 or TRBV6-3 and TRBJ2-2; 7 nucleotides agree with TRBD2. The CDR3 has 15 residues. Germline V lookup: CDR1 MNHEY, CDR2 SVGEGT. CDR3: CACRTRLALTGELFF. DNA for the CDR3: TGTGCCTGCAGAACCCGACTAGCCTTAACCGGGGAGCTGTTTTTT.

This chain connects TRBV29-1 to TRBJ1-1; D is undetermined. Trimming removed 3 bases from V and 3 bases from J, with 23 bases in between. Germline CDR1 and CDR2: SQVTM and ANQGSEA. CDR3 length: 17 residues. The CDR3 DNA is TGCAGCGTTGATTCGGAAGCGCACAGAACCTCGGACACTGAAGCTTTCTTT. Protein product: CSVDSEAHRTSDTEAFF.

This chain joins TRBV4-3 and TRBJ2-2; 12 positions agree with TRBD2. The CDR3 spans 16 residues. Per germline, CDR1 LGHNA and CDR2 YSLEER. The trim removed 4 bases at V and 4 bases at J, leaving 4 bases unmatched. The CDR3 DNA sequence: TGCGCCAGCAGCCCACGGACTAGCGGGGTCACCGGGGAGCTGTTTTTT. Its translation: CASSPRTSGVTGELFF.